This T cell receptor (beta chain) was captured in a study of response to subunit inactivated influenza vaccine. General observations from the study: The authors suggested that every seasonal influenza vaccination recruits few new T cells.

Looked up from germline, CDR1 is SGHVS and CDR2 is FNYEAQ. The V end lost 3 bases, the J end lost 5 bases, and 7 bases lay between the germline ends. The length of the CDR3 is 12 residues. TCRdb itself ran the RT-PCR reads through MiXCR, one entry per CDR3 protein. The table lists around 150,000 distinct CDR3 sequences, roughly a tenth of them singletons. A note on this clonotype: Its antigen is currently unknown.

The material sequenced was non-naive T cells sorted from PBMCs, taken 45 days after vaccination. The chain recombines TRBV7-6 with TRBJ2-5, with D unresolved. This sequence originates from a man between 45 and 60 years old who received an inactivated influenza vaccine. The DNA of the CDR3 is TGTGCCAGCAGCTTCCTCGCCGAGACCCAGTACTTC. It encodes CASSFLAETQYF.